This T cell receptor (beta chain) was retrieved from a study of identifying expanded T cells in peripheral blood. General observations from the study: Roughly two-week clone count variance significantly increased as total template count grew. Technical replicates showed roughly 1.2 changed clones; approximately 2 weeks about 16; four weeks 19.

No infections or other immune events were documented during collection. Worth noting for this clone: Its antigen remains unknown.

Only in-frame clones appear in the TCRdb table, and some are missing; sequencing was by immunoSEQ multiplex PCR. The sample yields 100,000 to 150,000 clones, roughly 80% seen once. The CDR3 covers 15 residues. In germline, CDR1 is SNHLY, CDR2 FYNNEI. Unmatched junction bases numbered 10, after V lost 5 bases and J lost 5 bases. V usage is TRBV2 and J usage is TRBJ1-2, with 8 bases matching TRBD1. This clonotype was sampled from a person aged 18-69 years in good health. The sequenced sample was blood. The chain's CDR3 is CASSPSPTGEYGYTF. In DNA form, the CDR3 reads TGTGCCAGCAGTCCATCTCCGACAGGGGAGTATGGCTACACCTTC. The entire variable domain, with the rest obtained from reference TRBV2 and TRBJ1-2, is as follows: EPEVTQTPSHQVTQMGQEVILRCVPISNHLYFYWYRQILGQKVEFLVSFYNNEISEKSEIFDDQFSVERPDGSNFTLKIRSTKLEDSAMYFCASSPSPTGEYGYTFGSGTRLTVV.